This TCR beta chain originates from a study of shared clonotypes between healthy human individuals. Study-wide findings and caveats: The sharing of about 5% of naive CD4 clonotypes was seen across a few donors. Sorted-subset sequencing, rarefaction showed, was incomplete despite large depth.

Trimming at V came to 7 bases and at J to 6 bases, leaving 13 bases not matched to a gene. This CDR3 comprises 15 residues. Germline V gives CDR1 MNHNS, CDR2 SASEGT. Only one count was recorded for this clone. Its matching antigen is unknown. Under the authors' procedure: ImmunoSEQ yielded junction-only sequences lacking quality scores, so filtering differed. This table comes from immunoSEQ multiplex PCR, and its TCRdb copy is limited to in-frame clones, with some not included. D and trimming were read from the DNA, whereas the V and J calls and clone size are those reported in that table. The sample has about 660,000 clones; over 65% are singletons.

This TCR derives from a woman aged 30 to 39 in good health. The chain has TRBV6-1 and TRBJ2-3; 7 nucleotides match TRBD1. What was sequenced was memory CD4+ T cells sorted from blood. Documented subset: CD45RA-negative fraction. The CDR3 loop is CASTDRAGLYDTQYF. The CDR3 nucleotides read TGTGCCAGCACCGACAGGGCAGGGTTGTACGATACGCAGTATTTT.